The rows below give T cell receptor beta chains drawn from one sample of a study of CD8 T cells in Susac syndrome. MiXCR, run by TCRdb on the immunoSEQ multiplex PCR reads, gives a single entry per CDR3 protein. The table records approximately 25,000 distinct CDR3 sequences, about 94% of them present only once. Input material: CD8+ T cells from PBMCs. These receptors originate from a human donor with Susac syndrome. Each CDR3 is given with its conserved first and last residue. Each record gives: J gene, V gene, D gene, clone size, CDR3 DNA, CDR3 protein. D genes are given only for firm matches. Size is stated for part of the rows, as once, few or many counts, or as a class when the clone is expanded.

j_call: TRBJ2-3
v_call: TRBV6-4
d_call: TRBD1
clone_size: .
cdr3_nt: TGTGCCAGCAGTGACTCGACAGGGGGCGCAGATACGCAGTATTTT
cdr3_aa: CASSDSTGGADTQYF

j_call: TRBJ1-5
v_call: TRBV6-6
d_call: .
clone_size: .
cdr3_nt: TGTGCCAGCAGTGGGGCCAGGTCTAGCAATCAGCCCCAGCATTTT
cdr3_aa: CASSGARSSNQPQHF

j_call: TRBJ2-3
v_call: TRBV7-9
d_call: TRBD1
clone_size: .
cdr3_nt: TGTGCCAGCAGCCCGCCGACAGGGAACGGCCAGGTAAAAGATACGCAGTATTTT
cdr3_aa: CASSPPTGNGQVKDTQYF

j_call: TRBJ2-7
v_call: TRBV19
d_call: .
clone_size: .
cdr3_nt: TGTGCCAGTAGTATCGGCCCCAATGGGGCCTACGAGCAGTACTTC
cdr3_aa: CASSIGPNGAYEQYF

j_call: TRBJ2-1
v_call: TRBV12-5
d_call: .
clone_size: .
cdr3_nt: TGTGCTAGTGGTACGGGGTGGGATGAGCAGTTCTTC
cdr3_aa: CASGTGWDEQFF

j_call: TRBJ1-5
v_call: TRBV20-1
d_call: .
clone_size: .
cdr3_nt: TGCAGTGGTGGGCAGAGTCGCGGATCCATTAAGCCCCAGCATTTT
cdr3_aa: CSGGQSRGSIKPQHF

j_call: TRBJ2-5
v_call: TRBV20-1
d_call: TRBD1
clone_size: .
cdr3_nt: TGCAGTGCTATAGGACAGGGGACGAAGACCCAGTACTTC
cdr3_aa: CSAIGQGTKTQYF

j_call: TRBJ1-2
v_call: TRBV7-9
d_call: .
clone_size: .
cdr3_nt: TGTGCCAGCAGCTTAGAAGCGGCAGGAGGAGGCTACACCTTC
cdr3_aa: CASSLEAAGGGYTF

j_call: TRBJ2-1
v_call: TRBV20-1
d_call: TRBD2
clone_size: .
cdr3_nt: TGCAGTGCCAGGACTAGCGGGGGCCATGAGCAGTTCTTC
cdr3_aa: CSARTSGGHEQFF

j_call: TRBJ2-5
v_call: TRBV27
d_call: .
clone_size: .
cdr3_nt: TGTGCCAGCAGTTTATCGGCAGGGGCGGGTGAAGAGACCCAGTACTTC
cdr3_aa: CASSLSAGAGEETQYF

j_call: TRBJ2-7
v_call: TRBV20-1
d_call: .
clone_size: .
cdr3_nt: TGCAGTGCCCAGCCCGATACATTCTACGAGCAGTACTTC
cdr3_aa: CSAQPDTFYEQYF

j_call: TRBJ2-7
v_call: TRBV13
d_call: .
clone_size: .
cdr3_nt: TGTGCCAGCAGCTTAGGAGGGGGTCAGGGGAACTACGAGCAGTACTTC
cdr3_aa: CASSLGGGQGNYEQYF

j_call: TRBJ2-2
v_call: TRBV4-1
d_call: .
clone_size: .
cdr3_nt: TGCGCCAGCAGCCAAGCGGGGGGCTGGGGCTCCGGGGAGCTGTTTTTT
cdr3_aa: CASSQAGGWGSGELFF

j_call: TRBJ1-2
v_call: TRBV25-1
d_call: .
clone_size: .
cdr3_nt: TGTGCCAGCAGCTTTTCCCGGGGTGGCTACACCTTC
cdr3_aa: CASSFSRGGYTF

j_call: TRBJ2-2
v_call: TRBV30
d_call: .
clone_size: .
cdr3_nt: TGTGCCTGGAGTGTAGGAGGGGGCACCGGGGAGCTGTTTTTT
cdr3_aa: CAWSVGGGTGELFF

j_call: TRBJ2-7
v_call: TRBV6-2/TRBV6-3
d_call: .
clone_size: .
cdr3_nt: TGTGCCAGCAGTTTCGGAAGAAAGGGCACTATCGAGCAGTACTTC
cdr3_aa: CASSFGRKGTIEQYF

j_call: TRBJ1-4
v_call: TRBV13
d_call: .
clone_size: .
cdr3_nt: TGTGCCAGCAGCTCCAGACAGGTTAGCCCGTCGGGTGAAAAACTGTTTTTT
cdr3_aa: CASSSRQVSPSGEKLFF

j_call: TRBJ2-7
v_call: TRBV5-1
d_call: TRBD1
clone_size: .
cdr3_nt: TGCGCCAGCAGCTGGGACAGTGCCTACGAGCAGTACTTC
cdr3_aa: CASSWDSAYEQYF

j_call: TRBJ2-2
v_call: TRBV5-1
d_call: .
clone_size: .
cdr3_nt: TGCGCCAGCAGCCTCAGGGTCCCCGGGGAGCTGTTTTTT
cdr3_aa: CASSLRVPGELFF

j_call: TRBJ2-1
v_call: TRBV6-5
d_call: TRBD2
clone_size: .
cdr3_nt: TGTGCCAGCAGTTATAGCGGGGGGTACAATGAGCAGTTCTTC
cdr3_aa: CASSYSGGYNEQFF

j_call: TRBJ2-1
v_call: TRBV6-2/TRBV6-3
d_call: .
clone_size: .
cdr3_nt: TGTGCCAGCAGCCCCTGGCAGGGGAACAATGAGCAGTTCTTC
cdr3_aa: CASSPWQGNNEQFF

j_call: TRBJ2-5
v_call: TRBV5-1
d_call: .
clone_size: .
cdr3_nt: TGCGCCAGCAGCTTGTTTCCCCGACAAGAGACCCAGTACTTC
cdr3_aa: CASSLFPRQETQYF

j_call: TRBJ2-7
v_call: TRBV5-1
d_call: .
clone_size: .
cdr3_nt: TGCGCCAGCAGCTTGGACTTATTTTACGAGCAGTACTTC
cdr3_aa: CASSLDLFYEQYF

j_call: TRBJ2-7
v_call: TRBV9
d_call: .
clone_size: .
cdr3_nt: TGTGCCAGCAGCGTAGGGGGTAGCGGAGCTTACGAGCAGTACTTC
cdr3_aa: CASSVGGSGAYEQYF

j_call: TRBJ1-2
v_call: TRBV20-1
d_call: TRBD1
clone_size: .
cdr3_nt: TGCAGTGCCCAGCCCCTGGACAGGGCTAACTATGGCTACACCTTC
cdr3_aa: CSAQPLDRANYGYTF

j_call: TRBJ2-5
v_call: TRBV11-2
d_call: .
clone_size: .
cdr3_nt: TGTGCCAGCAGCTTCCGCCGCCGGGAGACCCAGTACTTC
cdr3_aa: CASSFRRRETQYF

j_call: TRBJ1-2
v_call: TRBV21-1
d_call: .
clone_size: .
cdr3_nt: TGTGCCAGCAGCCTTCGGAGCTATGGCTACACCTTC
cdr3_aa: CASSLRSYGYTF

j_call: TRBJ1-5
v_call: TRBV6-6
d_call: .
clone_size: few
cdr3_nt: TGTGCCAGCAGTTTCGGGGACACCGATCAGCCCCAGCATTTT
cdr3_aa: CASSFGDTDQPQHF

j_call: TRBJ2-3
v_call: TRBV5-6
d_call: .
clone_size: few
cdr3_nt: TGTGCCAGCAGGTTCCCCAGGGGATTGGCAGATACGCAGTATTTT
cdr3_aa: CASRFPRGLADTQYF

j_call: TRBJ2-7
v_call: TRBV5-1
d_call: .
clone_size: .
cdr3_nt: TGCGCCAGCAGCTTGGCGTTGGGGATCTACGAGCAGTACTTC
cdr3_aa: CASSLALGIYEQYF

j_call: TRBJ2-5
v_call: TRBV24-1
d_call: .
clone_size: .
cdr3_nt: TGTGCCACCAGTGATTTGGGCACGCAAGAGACCCAGTACTTC
cdr3_aa: CATSDLGTQETQYF

j_call: TRBJ2-3
v_call: TRBV28
d_call: .
clone_size: .
cdr3_nt: TGTGCCAGCTCCGACAGCGCTAGCACAGATACGCAGTATTTT
cdr3_aa: CASSDSASTDTQYF

j_call: TRBJ1-1
v_call: TRBV29-1
d_call: .
clone_size: few
cdr3_nt: TGCAGCGTTGCTTCACGGGGCGGGACTGAAGCTTTCTTT
cdr3_aa: CSVASRGGTEAFF

j_call: TRBJ2-7
v_call: TRBV29-1
d_call: .
clone_size: .
cdr3_nt: TGCAGCGTCAGAGGCGGAGGGAAGAGCTCCTACGAGCAGTACTTC
cdr3_aa: CSVRGGGKSSYEQYF

j_call: TRBJ1-1
v_call: TRBV9
d_call: .
clone_size: .
cdr3_nt: TGTGCCAGCAGCGTTCATTCGAAAAAATTAGGCAACACTGAAGCTTTCTTT
cdr3_aa: CASSVHSKKLGNTEAFF

j_call: TRBJ2-7
v_call: TRBV4-1
d_call: .
clone_size: .
cdr3_nt: TGCGCCAGCAGCCAAGATTCACAGGGATTTTCCTACGAGCAGTACTTC
cdr3_aa: CASSQDSQGFSYEQYF

j_call: TRBJ1-2
v_call: TRBV9
d_call: .
clone_size: .
cdr3_nt: TGTGCCAGCAGCGTAGCTGACAGCTCTAACTATGGCTACACCTTC
cdr3_aa: CASSVADSSNYGYTF

j_call: TRBJ2-7
v_call: TRBV5-1
d_call: .
clone_size: .
cdr3_nt: TGCGCCAGCAGCGCGGATGGGGGGTTGGTCTACGAGCAGTACTTC
cdr3_aa: CASSADGGLVYEQYF

j_call: TRBJ1-4
v_call: TRBV11-2
d_call: .
clone_size: .
cdr3_nt: TGTGCCAGCAGCTTAGAGGGGTTTAGGGCAGGGCGCAGTGCAAAACTGTTTTTT
cdr3_aa: CASSLEGFRAGRSAKLFF

j_call: TRBJ2-5
v_call: TRBV18
d_call: .
clone_size: .
cdr3_nt: TGTGCCAGCTCACCCGGCACTGTAGACCAAGAGACCCAGTACTTC
cdr3_aa: CASSPGTVDQETQYF

j_call: TRBJ2-7
v_call: TRBV5-8
d_call: .
clone_size: .
cdr3_nt: TGTGCCAGCTCGGAGCCCACAACCTACGAGCAGTACTTC
cdr3_aa: CASSEPTTYEQYF

j_call: TRBJ2-7
v_call: TRBV5-1
d_call: .
clone_size: .
cdr3_nt: TGCGCCAGCAGCATAGGACAGTACGGAATGCGCGAGCAGTACTTC
cdr3_aa: CASSIGQYGMREQYF

j_call: TRBJ1-5
v_call: TRBV5-1
d_call: TRBD1
clone_size: few
cdr3_nt: TGCGCCAGCAGCTTGGTGTCAGGGGGAAATCAGCCCCAGCATTTT
cdr3_aa: CASSLVSGGNQPQHF

j_call: TRBJ1-1
v_call: TRBV13
d_call: .
clone_size: once
cdr3_nt: TGTGCCAGCAGCTTAAAGGGTGAGGCCCCATTCACTGAAGCTTTCTTT
cdr3_aa: CASSLKGEAPFTEAFF

j_call: TRBJ2-7
v_call: TRBV5-1
d_call: .
clone_size: once
cdr3_nt: TGCGCCAGCAGCTTGGGACAGGCGTCCTACGGGCAGTACTTC
cdr3_aa: CASSLGQASYGQYF

j_call: TRBJ2-7
v_call: TRBV28
d_call: TRBD1
clone_size: .
cdr3_nt: TGTGCCAGCAGTTCGGGGACAGGGGCCTACGAGCAGTACTTC
cdr3_aa: CASSSGTGAYEQYF

j_call: TRBJ1-2
v_call: TRBV29-1
d_call: .
clone_size: .
cdr3_nt: TGCAGCGCCGATCCGGGACAAGGGCCGATCTATGGCTACACCTTC
cdr3_aa: CSADPGQGPIYGYTF

j_call: TRBJ2-7
v_call: TRBV28
d_call: .
clone_size: .
cdr3_nt: TGTGCCAGCAGTTTACTGGGGGATGGTCACGAGCAGTACTTC
cdr3_aa: CASSLLGDGHEQYF

j_call: TRBJ1-3
v_call: TRBV6-5
d_call: .
clone_size: .
cdr3_nt: TGTGCCAGCAGTTATGAAGGGAGCTCTGGAAACACCATATATTTT
cdr3_aa: CASSYEGSSGNTIYF

j_call: TRBJ2-2
v_call: TRBV19
d_call: .
clone_size: .
cdr3_nt: TGTGCCAGTAGTCATGGCAGGGTCGGGGAGCTGTTTTTT
cdr3_aa: CASSHGRVGELFF

j_call: TRBJ2-3
v_call: TRBV4-2
d_call: .
clone_size: .
cdr3_nt: TGTGCCAGCAGCCAAGTGAGAGACAGAGATACGCAGTATTTT
cdr3_aa: CASSQVRDRDTQYF

j_call: TRBJ1-1
v_call: TRBV2
d_call: .
clone_size: .
cdr3_nt: TGTGCCAGCAGTGATACCCAGACCATGAACACTGAAGCTTTCTTT
cdr3_aa: CASSDTQTMNTEAFF

j_call: TRBJ1-2
v_call: TRBV7-2
d_call: TRBD1
clone_size: .
cdr3_nt: TGTGCCGGCCACCGACAGGGGGCGCCTCTCTATGGCTACACCTTC
cdr3_aa: CAGHRQGAPLYGYTF

j_call: TRBJ2-3
v_call: TRBV6-5
d_call: .
clone_size: .
cdr3_nt: TGTGCCAGCACCGACTTCTACGGGGGGCCAGATACGCAGTATTTT
cdr3_aa: CASTDFYGGPDTQYF

j_call: TRBJ2-7
v_call: TRBV7-8
d_call: TRBD2
clone_size: .
cdr3_nt: TGTGCCAGCAGCCCCGGACTAGCGGGGGTGACCTACGAGCAGTACTTC
cdr3_aa: CASSPGLAGVTYEQYF

j_call: TRBJ2-7
v_call: TRBV10-3
d_call: .
clone_size: .
cdr3_nt: TGTGCCATCAGTCAAGACAGATACGAGCAGTACTTC
cdr3_aa: CAISQDRYEQYF